The present TCR beta chain was sequenced within a study of glioma-infiltrating T cells after dendritic cell vaccination. Turning to the study itself: Glioblastoma patients came from Phase I and II dendritic cell vaccination trials. Treatment, given 2003 to 2012, was autologous tumor lysate-pulsed dendritic cell vaccination. Monocyte-derived dendritic cells, cultured 7 to 8 days with IL-4 and GM-CSF, were pulsed with autologous tumor lysate.

The CDR3 covers 12 residues. The V end was cut by 5 bases, the J end by 8 bases, with 12 bases between. Germline values: CDR1 SNHLY, CDR2 FYNNEI. Generated by immunoSEQ multiplex PCR, the TCRdb table keeps only in-frame clones and is missing some. The sample consists of approximately 22,000 clones, roughly 78% of them appearing once. This sequence was found in a human donor with glioblastoma. V is TRBV2 and J is TRBJ1-1; D uncertain. Here the sequenced sample was blood, taken before dendritic cell vaccination. The CDR3 is CASSLGSGEAFF. CDR3 nucleotide sequence: TGTGCCAGCAGTTTGGGTTCGGGAGAAGCTTTCTTT.